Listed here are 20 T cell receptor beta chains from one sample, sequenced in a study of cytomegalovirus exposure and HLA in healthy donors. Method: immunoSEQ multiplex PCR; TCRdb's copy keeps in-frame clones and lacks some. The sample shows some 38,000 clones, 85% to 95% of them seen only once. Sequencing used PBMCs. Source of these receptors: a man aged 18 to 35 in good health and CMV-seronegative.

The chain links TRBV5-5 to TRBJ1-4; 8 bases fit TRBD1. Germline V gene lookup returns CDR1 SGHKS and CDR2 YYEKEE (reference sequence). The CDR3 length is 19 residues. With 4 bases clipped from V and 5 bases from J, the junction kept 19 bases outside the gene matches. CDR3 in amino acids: CASSGGQDLTLGGNEKLFF. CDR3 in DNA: TGTGCCAGCAGCGGGGGACAGGACCTCACTCTGGGCGGCAATGAAAAACTGTTTTTT.

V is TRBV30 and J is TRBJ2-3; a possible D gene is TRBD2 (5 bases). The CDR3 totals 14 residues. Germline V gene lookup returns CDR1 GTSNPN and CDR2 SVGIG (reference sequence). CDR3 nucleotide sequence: TGTGCGTTTAATAGGAGGTCTAGCACAGATACGCAGTATTTT. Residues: CAFNRRSSTDTQYF.

The CDR3 loop is CASSLDPGVDTEAFF. The CDR3 region has the DNA TGTGCCAGCAGCCTAGACCCAGGGGTAGACACTGAAGCTTTCTTT. The rearrangement joins TRBV9 to TRBJ1-1, with D possibly matching TRBD1 (6 bases). The CDR3 extends over 15 amino acids. Germline CDR1 reads SGDLS; CDR2 reads YYNGEE. The V end lost 4 bases, the J end lost 3 bases, and 16 bases lay between the germline ends.

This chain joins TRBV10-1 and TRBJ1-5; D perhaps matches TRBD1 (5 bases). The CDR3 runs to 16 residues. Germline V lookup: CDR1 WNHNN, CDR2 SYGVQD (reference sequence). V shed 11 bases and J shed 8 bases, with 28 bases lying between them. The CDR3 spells CAVRATRYRSSEPQHF. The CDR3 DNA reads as TGCGCCGTTAGAGCAACTCGGTACAGGTCTTCAGAGCCCCAGCATTTT.

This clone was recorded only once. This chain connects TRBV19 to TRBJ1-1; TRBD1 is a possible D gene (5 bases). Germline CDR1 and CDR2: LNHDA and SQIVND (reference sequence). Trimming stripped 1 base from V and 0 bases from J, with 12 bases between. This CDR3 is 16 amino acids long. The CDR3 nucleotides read TGTGCCAGTAGTATAGGATGGTACAGGCTGAACACTGAAGCTTTCTTT. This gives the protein CASSIGWYRLNTEAFF.

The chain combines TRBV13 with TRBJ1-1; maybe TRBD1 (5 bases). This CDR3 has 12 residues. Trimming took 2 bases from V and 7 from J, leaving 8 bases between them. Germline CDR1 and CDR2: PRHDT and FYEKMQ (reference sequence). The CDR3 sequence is CASSLPGIEAFF. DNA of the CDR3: TGTGCCAGCAGCTTACCAGGGATTGAAGCTTTCTTT. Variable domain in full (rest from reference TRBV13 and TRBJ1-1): AAGVIQSPRHLIKEKRETATLKCYPIPRHDTVYWYQQGPGQDPQFLISFYEKMQSDKGSIPDRFSAQQFSDYHSELNMSSLELGDSALYFCASSLPGIEAFFGQGTRLTVV.

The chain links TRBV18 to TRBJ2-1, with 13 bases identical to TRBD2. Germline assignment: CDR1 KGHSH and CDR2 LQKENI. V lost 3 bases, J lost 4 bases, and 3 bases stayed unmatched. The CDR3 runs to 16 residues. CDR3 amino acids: CASSPMTSGGYNEQFF. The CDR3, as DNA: TGTGCCAGCTCACCCATGACTAGCGGGGGGTACAATGAGCAGTTCTTC.

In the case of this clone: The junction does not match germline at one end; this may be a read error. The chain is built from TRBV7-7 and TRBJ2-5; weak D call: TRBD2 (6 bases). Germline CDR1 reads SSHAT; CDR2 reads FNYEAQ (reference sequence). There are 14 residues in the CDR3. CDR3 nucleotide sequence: TGTGCTAGCAGCTTAGCCTGGGAGGTTGAGACCCAGTACTTC. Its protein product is CASSLAWEVETQYF. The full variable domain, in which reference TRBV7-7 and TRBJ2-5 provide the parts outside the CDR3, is GAGVSQSPRYKVTKRGQDVTLRCDPISSHATLYWYQQALGQGPEFLTYFNYEAQPDKSGLPSDRFSAERPEGSISTLTIQRTEQRDSAMYRCASSLAWEVETQYFGPGTRLLVL.

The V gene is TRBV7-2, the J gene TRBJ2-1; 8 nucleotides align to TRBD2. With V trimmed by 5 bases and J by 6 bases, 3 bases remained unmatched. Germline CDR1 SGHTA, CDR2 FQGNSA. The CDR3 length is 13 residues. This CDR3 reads CASSRGLVNEQFF. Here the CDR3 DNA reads TGTGCCAGCAGCCGGGGACTAGTCAATGAGCAGTTCTTC. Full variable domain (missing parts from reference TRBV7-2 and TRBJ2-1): GAGVSQSPSNKVTEKGKDVELRCDPISGHTALYWYRQSLGQGLEFLIYFQGNSAPDKSGLPSDRFSAERTGGSVSTLTIQRTQQEDSAVYLCASSRGLVNEQFFGPGTRLTVL.

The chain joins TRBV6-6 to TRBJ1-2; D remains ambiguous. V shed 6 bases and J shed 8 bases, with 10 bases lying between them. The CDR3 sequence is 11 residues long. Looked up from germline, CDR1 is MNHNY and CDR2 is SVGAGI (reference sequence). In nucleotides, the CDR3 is TGTGCCAGCAGCGACACGGGGGGCTACACCTTC. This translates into CASSDTGGYTF.

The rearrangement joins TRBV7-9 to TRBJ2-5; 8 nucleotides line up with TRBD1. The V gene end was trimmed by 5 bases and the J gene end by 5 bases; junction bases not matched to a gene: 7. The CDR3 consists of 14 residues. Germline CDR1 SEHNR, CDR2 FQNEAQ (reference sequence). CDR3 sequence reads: CASSPPTGVETQYF. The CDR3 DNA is TGTGCCAGCAGCCCCCCGACAGGGGTGGAGACCCAGTACTTC.

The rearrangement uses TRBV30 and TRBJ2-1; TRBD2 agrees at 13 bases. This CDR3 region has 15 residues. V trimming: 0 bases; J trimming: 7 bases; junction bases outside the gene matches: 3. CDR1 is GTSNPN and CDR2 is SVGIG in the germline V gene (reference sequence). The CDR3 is CAWSVTTSGRNEQFF. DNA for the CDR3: TGTGCCTGGAGTGTAACGACTAGCGGGAGGAATGAGCAGTTCTTC.

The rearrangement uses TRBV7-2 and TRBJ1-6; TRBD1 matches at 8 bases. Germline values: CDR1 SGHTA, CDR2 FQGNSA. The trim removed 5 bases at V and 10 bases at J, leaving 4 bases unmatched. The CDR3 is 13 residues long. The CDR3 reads CASSRTGSSPLHF. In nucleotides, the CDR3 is TGTGCCAGCAGCCGGACAGGGTCCTCACCCCTCCACTTT. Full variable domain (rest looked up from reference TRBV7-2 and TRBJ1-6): GAGVSQSPSNKVTEKGKDVELRCDPISGHTALYWYRQSLGQGLEFLIYFQGNSAPDKSGLPSDRFSAERTGGSVSTLTIQRTQQEDSAVYLCASSRTGSSPLHFGNGTRLTVT.

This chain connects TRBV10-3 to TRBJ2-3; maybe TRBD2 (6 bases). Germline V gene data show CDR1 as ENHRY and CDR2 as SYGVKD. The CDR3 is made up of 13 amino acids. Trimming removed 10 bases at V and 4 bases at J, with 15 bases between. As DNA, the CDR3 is TGTGCCACAAAGGCTAGCGAGTCAGATACGCAGTATTTT. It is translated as CATKASESDTQYF.

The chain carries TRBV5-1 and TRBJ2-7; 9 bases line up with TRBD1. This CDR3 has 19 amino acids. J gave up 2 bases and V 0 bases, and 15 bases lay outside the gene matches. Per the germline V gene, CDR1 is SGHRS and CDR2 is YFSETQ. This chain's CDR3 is CASSLAPGTGYEAPYEQYF. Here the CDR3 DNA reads TGCGCCAGCAGCTTGGCACCCGGGACAGGGTATGAGGCTCCCTACGAGCAGTACTTC.

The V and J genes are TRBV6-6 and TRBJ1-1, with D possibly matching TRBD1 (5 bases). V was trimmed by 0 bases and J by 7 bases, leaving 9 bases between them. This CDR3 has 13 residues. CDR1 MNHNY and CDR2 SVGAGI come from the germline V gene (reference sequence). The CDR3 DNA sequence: TGTGCCAGCAGTTACTCATGGGGGGGTGAAGCTTTCTTT. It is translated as CASSYSWGGEAFF.

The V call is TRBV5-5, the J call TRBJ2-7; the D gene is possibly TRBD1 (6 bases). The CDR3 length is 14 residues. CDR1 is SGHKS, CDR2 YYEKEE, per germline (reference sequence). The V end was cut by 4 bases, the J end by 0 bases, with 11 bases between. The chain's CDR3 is CASSTGQLSYEQYF. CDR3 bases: TGTGCCAGCAGCACTGGACAGCTCTCCTACGAGCAGTACTTC.

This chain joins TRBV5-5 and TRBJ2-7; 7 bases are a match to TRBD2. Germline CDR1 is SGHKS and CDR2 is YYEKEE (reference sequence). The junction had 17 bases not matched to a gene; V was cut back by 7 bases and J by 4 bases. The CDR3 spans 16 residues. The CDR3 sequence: CASGGVRGYVGYEQYF. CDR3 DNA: TGTGCCAGCGGGGGGGTACGGGGTTACGTGGGTTACGAGCAGTACTTC.

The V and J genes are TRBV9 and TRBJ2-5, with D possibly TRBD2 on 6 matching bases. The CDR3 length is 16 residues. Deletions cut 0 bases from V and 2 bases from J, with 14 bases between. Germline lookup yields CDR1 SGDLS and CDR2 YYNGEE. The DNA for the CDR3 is TGTGCCAGCAGCGTAGACGCGGGATTTAGGCAAGAGACCCAGTACTTC. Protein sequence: CASSVDAGFRQETQYF.

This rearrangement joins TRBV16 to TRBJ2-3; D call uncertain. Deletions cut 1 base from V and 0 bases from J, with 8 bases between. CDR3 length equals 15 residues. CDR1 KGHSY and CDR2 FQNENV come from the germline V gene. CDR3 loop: CASSQFGSSTDTQYF. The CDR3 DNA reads TGTGCCAGCAGCCAATTCGGGTCTAGCACAGATACGCAGTATTTT.